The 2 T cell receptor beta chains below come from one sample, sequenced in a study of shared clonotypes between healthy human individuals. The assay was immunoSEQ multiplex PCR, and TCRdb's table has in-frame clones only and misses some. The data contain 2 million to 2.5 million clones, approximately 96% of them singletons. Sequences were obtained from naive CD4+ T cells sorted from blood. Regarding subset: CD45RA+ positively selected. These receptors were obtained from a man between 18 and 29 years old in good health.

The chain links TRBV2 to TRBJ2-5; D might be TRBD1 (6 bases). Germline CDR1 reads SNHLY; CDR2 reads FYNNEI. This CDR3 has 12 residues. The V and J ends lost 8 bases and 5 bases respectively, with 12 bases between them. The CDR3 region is CASHRAAETQYF. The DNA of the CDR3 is TGTGCCAGCCACAGGGCAGCCGAGACCCAGTACTTC. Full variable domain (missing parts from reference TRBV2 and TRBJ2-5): EPEVTQTPSHQVTQMGQEVILRCVPISNHLYFYWYRQILGQKVEFLVSFYNNEISEKSEIFDDQFSVERPDGSNFTLKIRSTKLEDSAMYFCASHRAAETQYFGPGTRLLVL.

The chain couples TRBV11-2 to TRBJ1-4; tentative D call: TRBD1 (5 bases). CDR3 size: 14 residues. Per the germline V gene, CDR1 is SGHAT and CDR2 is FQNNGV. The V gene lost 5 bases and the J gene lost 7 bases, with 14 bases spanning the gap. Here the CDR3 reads CASSKGDLGEKLFF. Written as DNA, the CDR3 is TGTGCCAGCAGCAAAGGGGATTTGGGTGAAAAACTGTTTTTT.